Each of the 2 T cell receptor beta chains below was sequenced from the same sample in a study of a mutant IDH1 vaccine in newly diagnosed glioma. Their target antigens are unknown. Libraries were prepared by immunoSEQ multiplex PCR; TCRdb keeps only in-frame clonotypes and omits some of them. Here the sample spans around 62,000 clones, approximately 90% being singletons. The sample's time point: week 11, during vaccination. The vaccine gave 300 ug of a 20-mer mutant IDH1 peptide subcutaneously per dose. Sequencing used PBMCs, obtained from a glioma patient whose treatment included an IDH1 peptide vaccine. All receptors come from a man aged 40-55 years with glioma.

The genes are TRBV18 and TRBJ1-2; TRBD1 matches 9 bases. Germline lookup yields CDR1 KGHSH and CDR2 LQKENI. This CDR3 is 14 amino acids long. V was clipped by 0 bases and J by 8 bases; unmatched bases: 4. CDR3 amino acids: CASSPPNRGQGYTF. DNA for the CDR3: TGTGCCAGCTCACCACCAAACAGGGGGCAGGGCTACACCTTC.

The chain employs TRBV11-3 and TRBJ2-3; the D call may be TRBD1 or TRBD2 (5 bases each). Trimming stripped 2 bases from V and 3 bases from J, with 12 bases between. The length of the CDR3 is 15 residues. Germline V gene data show CDR1 as SGHNT and CDR2 as YENEEA. CDR3 sequence reads: CASSLWGSSTDTQYF. The CDR3 DNA reads TGTGCCAGCAGCTTATGGGGGAGTAGTACAGATACGCAGTATTTT.